This TCR beta chain came from a study of blood T cell repertoires in COVID-19. Study as a whole: Sources were T cells, B-cell-depleted T cells, or PBMCs; the material itself was cDNA or gDNA.

The germline CDR1 and CDR2 sequences are SGHRS and YFSETQ. The CDR3 runs 14 residues. The ends lost 4 bases at V and 6 bases at J; junction bases unmatched: 4. Repertoires were generated with immunoSEQ multiplex PCR, while TCRdb's copy carries only in-frame clones and drops some. The sample lists fewer than 350,000 clones; approximately 90% were seen once. The clonotype originates from a woman in her thirties or forties with acute COVID-19. V usage is TRBV5-1 and J usage is TRBJ1-6; 7 bases match TRBD1. The specimen sequenced was PBMCs or T cells enriched from blood (not recorded which). This chain's CDR3 is CASSPGGSNSPLHF. The CDR3 DNA follows: TGCGCCAGCAGCCCAGGGGGATCTAATTCACCCCTCCACTTT.